Below are 32 T cell receptor beta chains sequenced from a single sample in a study of blood T cell repertoires in COVID-19. Only in-frame clones appear in the TCRdb table, and some are missing; sequencing was by immunoSEQ multiplex PCR. The sample consists of 100,000 to 150,000 clones, almost 80% of them appearing once. The sample consisted of peripheral blood. These receptors originate from a human donor in a cohort sampled during active COVID-19.

This chain joins TRBV28 and TRBJ2-5; TRBD1 agrees at 10 bases. Unmatched junction bases numbered 6, after V lost 5 bases and J lost 3 bases. This CDR3 region has 15 residues. CDR1 and CDR2 (germline): MDHEN, SYDVKM. The DNA for the CDR3 is TGTGCCAGCAGTCAAGGGGGACAGGGGAAAGAGACCCAGTACTTC. It encodes CASSQGGQGKETQYF.

This clone was seen only a few times. This rearrangement joins TRBV7-2 to TRBJ1-1, with D unclear. CDR1 and CDR2 from the germline V gene are SGHTA and FQGNSA. V lost 4 bases to trimming and J lost 8 bases, with 14 bases between them. There are 13 residues in the CDR3. CDR3 residues: CASSSSGQLEAFF. Here the CDR3 DNA reads TGTGCCAGCAGCTCTAGCGGCCAACTGGAAGCTTTCTTT.

The chain couples TRBV2 to TRBJ2-3; D not resolved. Per germline, CDR1 SNHLY and CDR2 FYNNEI. The CDR3 has 16 amino acids. V lost 6 bases to trimming and J lost 0 bases, with 16 bases between them. Here the CDR3 DNA reads TGTGCCAGCAGCACCGCCCAGAGCGCTAGCACAGATACGCAGTATTTT. Its protein is CASSTAQSASTDTQYF.

J is TRBJ1-2 and V is TRBV5-1; D is possibly TRBD1 (5 bases). V lost 6 bases and J 6 bases, leaving 15 bases between the germline ends. This CDR3 region has 13 residues. Germline V lookup: CDR1 SGHRS, CDR2 YFSETQ. The CDR3 region is CASKDTYFDGYTF. The CDR3 nucleotides read TGCGCCAGCAAGGACACCTACTTCGATGGCTACACCTTC.

V gene TRBV18 combines with J gene TRBJ2-7, with TRBD1 matching over 9 bases. The trim removed 2 bases at V and 8 bases at J, leaving 16 bases unmatched. Germline V lookup: CDR1 KGHSH, CDR2 LQKENI. The CDR3 runs to 17 residues. For the CDR3, the DNA is TGTGCCAGCTCACCATCTCTTAGGGACAGGGAAACCGGTAAGCAGTACTTC. Protein product: CASSPSLRDRETGKQYF.

The genes are TRBV9 and TRBJ2-2, with 9 bases lining up with TRBD1. This CDR3 is 15 amino acids long. The V gene end was trimmed by 4 bases and the J gene end by 5 bases; junction bases not matched to a gene: 6. Germline CDR1 reads SGDLS; CDR2 reads YYNGEE. CDR3 in DNA: TGTGCCAGCAGCCAGGACAGGGGAGGAACCGGGGAGCTGTTTTTT. Translated, it gives CASSQDRGGTGELFF. The full variable domain, its missing parts supplied by reference TRBV9 and TRBJ2-2, is DSGVTQTPKHLITATGQRVTLRCSPRSGDLSVYWYQQSLDQGLQFLIQYYNGEERAKGNILERFSAQQFPDLHSELNLSSLELGDSALYFCASSQDRGGTGELFFGEGSRLTVL.

CDR3: CASSPHLLAGSSYEQYF. CDR3 DNA sequence: TGTGCCAGCTCACCGCACCTTCTAGCGGGTAGCTCCTACGAGCAGTACTTC. The chain recombines TRBV18 with TRBJ2-7, with 8 bases fitting TRBD2. Per the germline V gene, CDR1 is KGHSH and CDR2 is LQKENI. This CDR3 is 17 amino acids long. Trimming removed 3 bases from V and 0 bases from J; junction bases left unmatched: 10.

In its sample, this clone was seen many times. V gene TRBV27 combines with J gene TRBJ2-7, with D maybe TRBD2 (6 bases). The CDR3 has 14 residues. In germline, CDR1 is MNHEY, CDR2 SMNVEV (reference sequence). The V end was cut by 5 bases, the J end by 2 bases, with 13 bases between. CDR3 sequence reads: CASSPGTGPYEQYF. In DNA, the CDR3 is TGTGCCAGCAGTCCCGGGACTGGACCCTACGAGCAGTACTTC.

The V call is TRBV28, the J call TRBJ2-4, with 8 bases fitting TRBD1. Unmatched junction bases numbered 10, after V lost 6 bases and J lost 9 bases. Germline CDR1 and CDR2: MDHEN and SYDVKM. CDR3 length equals 14 residues. The CDR3 sequence is CASSPQDRVVIQYF. In nucleotides, the CDR3 is TGTGCCAGCAGCCCACAGGACAGGGTGGTCATTCAGTACTTC.

The V call is TRBV12-5, the J call TRBJ2-1; 11 bases match TRBD1. In germline, CDR1 is LGHNT, CDR2 FRNRAP. This CDR3 region has 16 residues. The V segment lost 5 bases and the J segment 5 bases; nucleotides outside the gene matches: 8. The CDR3 region has the DNA TGTGCTAGTGGTCGGACAGGGGGCAATATCGACAATGAGCAGTTCTTC. It specifies CASGRTGGNIDNEQFF.

This clone occurred once. The chain links TRBV30 to TRBJ2-3; 7 bases align to TRBD2. The CDR3 extends over 16 amino acids. Germline V gives CDR1 GTSNPN, CDR2 SVGIG (reference sequence). V gave up 2 bases and J gave up 2 bases; unmatched junction bases: 10. In nucleotides, the CDR3 is TGTGCCTGGAGTCCTACCCTAGCGGACATCACAGATACGCAGTATTTT. Amino acid sequence: CAWSPTLADITDTQYF.

The rearrangement links TRBV12-3 or TRBV12-4 to TRBJ1-2; D uncertain. The CDR3 extends over 11 amino acids. V shed 6 bases and J shed 4 bases, with 6 bases lying between them. The CDR3 reads CASSPGYGYTF. The CDR3 bases are TGTGCCAGCAGCCCGGGCTATGGCTACACCTTC.

V and J are TRBV28 and TRBJ1-5, with 7 bases matching TRBD1. V trimming: 6 bases; J trimming: 5 bases; junction bases outside the gene matches: 7. Per the germline V gene, CDR1 is MDHEN and CDR2 is SYDVKM. This CDR3 spans 14 amino acids. The CDR3 sequence: CASSKDRRDQPQHF. The CDR3, as DNA: TGTGCCAGCAGCAAGGACAGGAGAGATCAGCCCCAGCATTTT. Complete variable domain (other parts from reference TRBV28 and TRBJ1-5): DVKVTQSSRYLVKRTGEKVFLECVQDMDHENMFWYRQDPGLGLRLIYFSYDVKMKEKGDIPEGYSVSREKKERFSLILESASTNQTSMYLCASSKDRRDQPQHFGDGTRLSIL.

This chain links TRBV4-3 with TRBJ2-7, with TRBD1 matching over 8 bases. CDR1 and CDR2 from the germline V gene are LGHNA and YSLEER. This CDR3 is built from 16 residues. V shed 1 base and J 3 bases; nucleotides not matched to a gene: 8. CDR3 loop: CASSQGTGTGYYEQYF. Here the CDR3 DNA reads TGCGCCAGCAGCCAAGGCACCGGGACAGGCTACTACGAGCAGTACTTC.

The chain carries TRBV12-3 or TRBV12-4 and TRBJ2-1; D is uncertain. This CDR3 spans 13 amino acids. Trimming pared 4 bases from V and 12 bases from J, leaving 16 bases between. The CDR3, as DNA: TGTGCCAGCAGTTCCCAAGAGAGAGGAGTGCAGTTCTTC. Translating it yields CASSSQERGVQFF.

The chain is built from TRBV5-5 and TRBJ1-1, with D hard to call. Germline V lookup: CDR1 SGHKS, CDR2 YYEKEE (reference sequence). CDR3 length equals 15 residues. V lost 5 bases and J 5 bases, leaving 19 bases between the germline ends. The CDR3 DNA sequence: TGTGCCAGCAGTCTTTCCCCGGAGGTTATGACTGAAGCTTTCTTT. This gives the protein CASSLSPEVMTEAFF. The full variable domain, rest sourced from reference TRBV5-5 and TRBJ1-1, is DAGVTQSPTHLIKTRGQQVTLRCSPISGHKSVSWYQQVLGQGPQFIFQYYEKEERGRGNFPDRFSARQFPNYSSELNVNALLLGDSALYLCASSLSPEVMTEAFFGQGTRLTVV.

V usage is TRBV30 and J usage is TRBJ1-3; D gene uncertain. The CDR3 spans 12 residues. V was shortened by 4 bases and J by 4 bases, with 8 bases between the two germline ends. Germline V gives CDR1 GTSNPN, CDR2 SVGIG (reference sequence). CDR3 nucleotides: TGTGCCTGGAATCAACAGGGAAACACCATATATTTT. This gives the protein CAWNQQGNTIYF. Full variable domain (outside the CDR3, taken from reference TRBV30 and TRBJ1-3): SQTIHQWPATLVQPVGSPLSLECTVEGTSNPNLYWYRQAAGRGLQLLFYSVGIGQISSEVPQNLSASRPQDRQFILSSKKLLLSDSGFYLCAWNQQGNTIYFGEGSWLTVV.

The CDR3 loop is CASSEGGGRSPLHF. Here the CDR3 DNA reads TGCGCCAGCAGCGAAGGCGGGGGCCGATCACCCCTCCACTTT. The J gene is TRBJ1-6, the V gene TRBV5-1, with D perhaps TRBD1 (6 bases). CDR1 SGHRS and CDR2 YFSETQ come from the germline V gene. This CDR3 contains 14 residues. V was shortened by 4 bases and J by 10 bases, with 15 bases between the two germline ends. Full variable domain (missing parts from reference TRBV5-1 and TRBJ1-6): KAGVTQTPRYLIKTRGQQVTLSCSPISGHRSVSWYQQTPGQGLQFLFEYFSETQRNKGNFPGRFSGRQFSNSRSEMNVSTLELGDSALYLCASSEGGGRSPLHFGNGTRLTVT.

This clone was counted between two and nine times. This chain uses TRBV12-3 or TRBV12-4 with TRBJ1-4, with 9 nucleotides matching TRBD1. The J segment lost 5 bases and the V segment lost 11 bases, leaving 3 bases of the junction unmatched. This CDR3 has 12 amino acids. CDR3 DNA: TGTGCCGTCGGGACAGGGAATGAAAAACTGTTTTTT. Its protein product is CAVGTGNEKLFF.

V is TRBV29-1 and J is TRBJ2-7, with D tentatively TRBD1 (5 bases). CDR3 length equals 12 residues. The V gene's germline CDR1 is SQVTM and CDR2 ANQGSEA. V lost 8 bases and J 5 bases, leaving 16 bases between the germline ends. CDR3 residues: CSILGPGNEQYF. In DNA form, the CDR3 reads TGCAGCATACTGGGTCCAGGGAACGAGCAGTACTTC.

The CDR3 protein is CASSTAGTSGGKQFF. In nucleotides, the CDR3 is TGTGCCAGCAGCACAGCCGGGACTAGCGGGGGGAAGCAGTTCTTC. The chain links TRBV7-9 to TRBJ2-1, with 15 bases lining up with TRBD2. The V gene's germline CDR1 is SEHNR and CDR2 FQNEAQ (reference sequence). V shed 5 bases, J shed 11 bases, and the junction held 7 bases outside the gene matches. This CDR3 has 15 residues.

In DNA form, the CDR3 reads TGTGCCAGCAGATCAGACAGATTTGAAGCTTTCTTT. Translating gives CASRSDRFEAFF. The J gene is TRBJ1-1, the V gene TRBV28, with D tentatively TRBD1 (5 bases). CDR1 is MDHEN and CDR2 is SYDVKM in the germline V gene. Trimming cost V 6 bases and J 7 bases, with 12 bases left between them. The CDR3 consists of 12 residues.

V gene TRBV7-3 combines with J gene TRBJ1-1; weak D call: TRBD1 (5 bases). In germline, CDR1 is SGHTA, CDR2 FQGTGA. The V end lost 1 base, the J end lost 7 bases, and 10 bases lay between the germline ends. This CDR3 contains 13 residues. The CDR3 DNA follows: TGTGCCAGCAGCTTAATTGGAGGGGATGAAGCTTTCTTT. Translated, it gives CASSLIGGDEAFF.

The CDR3: CASSAGPTEAFF. The CDR3 nucleotides read TGTGCCAGCTCAGCAGGGCCCACTGAAGCTTTCTTT. The V gene is TRBV18, the J gene TRBJ1-1; maybe TRBD1 (5 bases). CDR3 size: 12 residues. Trimming removed 5 bases at V and 4 bases at J, with 8 bases between. The germline V gene encodes CDR1 KGHSH and CDR2 LQKENI.

V usage is TRBV7-2 and J usage is TRBJ2-1, with 8 bases lining up with TRBD1. V lost 8 bases to trimming and J lost 8 bases; unmatched junction nucleotides: 11. The germline V gene has CDR1 SGHTA and CDR2 FQGNSA. CDR3 length equals 14 residues. Here the CDR3 DNA reads TGTGCCAGCGGACCCTGGACAGGGAATGATGAGCAGTTCTTC. Translation gives CASGPWTGNDEQFF. Drawing the rest from reference TRBV7-2 and TRBJ2-1, the complete variable domain is GAGVSQSPSNKVTEKGKDVELRCDPISGHTALYWYRQSLGQGLEFLIYFQGNSAPDKSGLPSDRFSAERTGGSVSTLTIQRTQQEDSAVYLCASGPWTGNDEQFFGPGTRLTVL.

The chain carries TRBV28 and TRBJ2-7, with 12 nucleotides matching TRBD2. V lost 3 bases to trimming and J lost 2 bases; unmatched junction nucleotides: 5. Germline loops: CDR1 MDHEN, CDR2 SYDVKM. The CDR3 covers 16 residues. CDR3 sequence: CASSFSGLAGTYEQYF. In DNA form, the CDR3 reads TGTGCCAGCAGTTTCTCTGGACTAGCGGGAACCTACGAGCAGTACTTC. Supplemented by reference TRBV28 and TRBJ2-7, the full variable domain reads DVKVTQSSRYLVKRTGEKVFLECVQDMDHENMFWYRQDPGLGLRLIYFSYDVKMKEKGDIPEGYSVSREKKERFSLILESASTNQTSMYLCASSFSGLAGTYEQYFGPGTRLTVT.

This clone occurred a few times. V is TRBV28 and J is TRBJ1-5; D may be TRBD1 (5 bases). Between the trimmed V and J ends, which lost 4 bases and 4 bases, there was a span of 17 bases. Germline CDR1 MDHEN, CDR2 SYDVKM. There are 16 residues in the CDR3. This CDR3 is CASSSLTGGGNQPQHF. The CDR3 DNA follows: TGTGCCAGCAGTTCGTTGACGGGGGGAGGAAATCAGCCCCAGCATTTT.

CDR3 residues: CASSEWGLANNEQFF. In nucleotides, the CDR3 is TGTGCCAGCAGTGAGTGGGGGCTAGCTAACAATGAGCAGTTCTTC. The chain couples TRBV2 to TRBJ2-1, with D perhaps TRBD1 (6 bases). CDR1 SNHLY and CDR2 FYNNEI come from the germline V gene. The CDR3 is 15 residues long. V shed 3 bases and J shed 5 bases, with 14 bases lying between them. Looking up the rest from reference TRBV2 and TRBJ2-1 gives the full variable domain: EPEVTQTPSHQVTQMGQEVILRCVPISNHLYFYWYRQILGQKVEFLVSFYNNEISEKSEIFDDQFSVERPDGSNFTLKIRSTKLEDSAMYFCASSEWGLANNEQFFGPGTRLTVL.

The chain recombines TRBV6-5 with TRBJ2-1; TRBD2 agrees at 8 bases. V was pared by 8 bases and J by 3 bases, with 3 bases of the junction left unmatched. The CDR3 covers 13 residues. Germline CDR1 and CDR2: MNHEY and SVGAGI. The CDR3 coding sequence is TGTGCCAGCTTTAGCGGGATCTACAATGAGCAGTTCTTC. Protein sequence: CASFSGIYNEQFF.

The chain couples TRBV5-1 to TRBJ2-5; D gene uncertain. CDR3 length: 15 amino acids. V was cut by 4 bases and J by 1 base, with 14 bases left in between. Looked up from germline, CDR1 is SGHRS and CDR2 is YFSETQ. Written as DNA, the CDR3 is TGCGCCAGCAGCCTGGCGACGGGTTTCCAAGAGACCCAGTACTTC. Amino acid sequence: CASSLATGFQETQYF.

This clone was seen only once. The CDR3 DNA sequence: TGTGCCAGCAGCGTAGCCCCGGGGGAGACCTACGAGCAGTACTTC. It yields the protein CASSVAPGETYEQYF. The rearrangement links TRBV9 to TRBJ2-7; D perhaps matches TRBD2 (6 bases). The CDR3 contains 15 residues. Germline CDR1 reads SGDLS; CDR2 reads YYNGEE. Trimming cost V 0 bases and J 2 bases, with 12 bases left between them.

The chain combines TRBV19 with TRBJ1-4; 10 nucleotides match TRBD1. The V gene's germline CDR1 is LNHDA and CDR2 SQIVND (reference sequence). The CDR3 covers 15 residues. V was clipped by 5 bases and J by 8 bases; unmatched bases: 8. Here the CDR3 reads CASSLEGQGHEKLFF. In nucleotides, the CDR3 is TGTGCCAGTAGTTTGGAGGGACAGGGGCACGAAAAACTGTTTTTT.